This TCR beta chain comes out of a study of a mutant IDH1 vaccine in newly diagnosed glioma. Study at large: Most patients had radiochemotherapy with temozolomide before enrollment; others had one alone. Study-level points and caveats: Apparently unrelated to pseudoprogression were changes in the top peripheral T cell clonotypes. Immune responses arising from the vaccine appeared in about 94% of patients.

Comment on this clone: What it binds is unknown.

This sample's time point: baseline, week 1 (first vaccination visit). Treatment denoted: pre-vaccination baseline after standard-of-care therapy. Every donor had a new WHO grade 3 or 4 astrocytoma that was IDH1-mutant, with loss of nuclear ATRX. The table came from immunoSEQ multiplex PCR; TCRdb's copy has only in-frame clones and leaves some out. Among about 51,000 clones, approximately 80% were seen once, and the ten largest hold 1.5% to 2%. The receptor was derived from a woman in her thirties or forties with glioma. Source: PBMCs, taken from a glioma patient treated with radiotherapy, temozolomide or both.

The CDR3 region has the DNA TGCGCCAGCAGCTTCCGTGGGGACACAGATACGCAGTATTTT. This gives the protein CASSFRGDTDTQYF. The chain joins TRBV5-1 to TRBJ2-3; D remains unclear. This CDR3 is built from 14 residues. Trimming took 2 bases from V and 2 from J, leaving 9 bases between them. Germline-derived CDR1 and CDR2 are SGHRS and YFSETQ. Supplemented by reference TRBV5-1 and TRBJ2-3, the full variable domain reads KAGVTQTPRYLIKTRGQQVTLSCSPISGHRSVSWYQQTPGQGLQFLFEYFSETQRNKGNFPGRFSGRQFSNSRSEMNVSTLELGDSALYLCASSFRGDTDTQYFGPGTRLTVL.